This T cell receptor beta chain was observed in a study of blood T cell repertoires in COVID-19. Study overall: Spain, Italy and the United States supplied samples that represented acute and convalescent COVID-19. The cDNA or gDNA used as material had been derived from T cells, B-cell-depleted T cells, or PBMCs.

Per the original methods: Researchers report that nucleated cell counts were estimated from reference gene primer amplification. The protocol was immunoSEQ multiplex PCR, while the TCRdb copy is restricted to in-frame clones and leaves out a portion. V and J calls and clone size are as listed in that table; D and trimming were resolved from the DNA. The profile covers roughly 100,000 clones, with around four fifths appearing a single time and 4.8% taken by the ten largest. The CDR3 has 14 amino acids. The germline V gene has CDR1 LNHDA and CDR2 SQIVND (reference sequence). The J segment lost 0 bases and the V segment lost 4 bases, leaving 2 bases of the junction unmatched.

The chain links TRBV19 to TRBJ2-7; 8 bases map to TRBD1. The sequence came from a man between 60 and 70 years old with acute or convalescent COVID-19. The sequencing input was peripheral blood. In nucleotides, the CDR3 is TGTGCCAGTAGTACAGGGGGCCTCTCCTACGAGCAGTACTTC. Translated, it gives CASSTGGLSYEQYF.